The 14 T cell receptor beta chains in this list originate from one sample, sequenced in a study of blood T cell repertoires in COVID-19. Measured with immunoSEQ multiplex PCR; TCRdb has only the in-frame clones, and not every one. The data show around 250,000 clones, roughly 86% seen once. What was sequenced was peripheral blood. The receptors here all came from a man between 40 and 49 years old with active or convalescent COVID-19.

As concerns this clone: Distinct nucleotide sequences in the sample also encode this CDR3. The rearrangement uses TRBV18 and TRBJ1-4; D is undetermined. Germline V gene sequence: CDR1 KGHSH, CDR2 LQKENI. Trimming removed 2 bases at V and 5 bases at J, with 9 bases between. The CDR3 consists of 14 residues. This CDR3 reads CASSPGTTNEKLFF. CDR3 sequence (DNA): TGTGCCAGCTCACCAGGTACTACCAATGAAAAACTGTTTTTT. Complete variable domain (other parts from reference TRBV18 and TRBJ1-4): NAGVMQNPRHLVRRRGQEARLRCSPMKGHSHVYWYRQLPEEGLKFMVYLQKENIIDESGMPKERFSAEFPKEGPSILRIQQVVRGDSAAYFCASSPGTTNEKLFFGSGTQLSVL.

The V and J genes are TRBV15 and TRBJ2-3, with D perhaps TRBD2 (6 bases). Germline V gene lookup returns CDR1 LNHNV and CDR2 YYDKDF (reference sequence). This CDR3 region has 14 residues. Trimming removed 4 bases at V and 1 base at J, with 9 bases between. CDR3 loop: CATSTQRGTDTQYF. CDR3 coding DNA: TGTGCCACCAGCACTCAGCGGGGCACAGATACGCAGTATTTT.

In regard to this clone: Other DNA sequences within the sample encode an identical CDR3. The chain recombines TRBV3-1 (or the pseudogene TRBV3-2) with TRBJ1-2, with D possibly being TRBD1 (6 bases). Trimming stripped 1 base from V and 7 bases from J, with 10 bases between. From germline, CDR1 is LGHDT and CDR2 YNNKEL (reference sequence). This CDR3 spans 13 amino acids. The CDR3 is CASSQGQGRGYTF. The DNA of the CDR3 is TGTGCCAGCAGCCAAGGCCAGGGGCGTGGCTACACCTTC.

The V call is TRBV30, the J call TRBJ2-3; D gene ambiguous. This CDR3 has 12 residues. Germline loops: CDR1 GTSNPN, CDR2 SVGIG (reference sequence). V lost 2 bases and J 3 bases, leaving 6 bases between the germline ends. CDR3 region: CAWSLRTDTQYF. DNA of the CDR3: TGTGCCTGGAGTCTCAGGACAGATACGCAGTATTTT.

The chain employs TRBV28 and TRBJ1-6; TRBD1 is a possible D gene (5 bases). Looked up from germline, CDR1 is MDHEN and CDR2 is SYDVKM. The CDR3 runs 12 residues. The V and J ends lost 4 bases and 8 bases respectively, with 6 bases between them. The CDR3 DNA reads TGTGCCAGCAGTTGGGGGGATTCACCCCTCCACTTT. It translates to CASSWGDSPLHF.

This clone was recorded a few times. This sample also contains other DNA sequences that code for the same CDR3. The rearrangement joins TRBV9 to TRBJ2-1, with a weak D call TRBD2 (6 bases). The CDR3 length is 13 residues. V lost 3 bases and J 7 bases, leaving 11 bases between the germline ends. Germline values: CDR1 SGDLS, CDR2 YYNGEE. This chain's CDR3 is CASSGLVVNEQFF. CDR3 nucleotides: TGTGCCAGCAGCGGACTAGTCGTGAATGAGCAGTTCTTC.

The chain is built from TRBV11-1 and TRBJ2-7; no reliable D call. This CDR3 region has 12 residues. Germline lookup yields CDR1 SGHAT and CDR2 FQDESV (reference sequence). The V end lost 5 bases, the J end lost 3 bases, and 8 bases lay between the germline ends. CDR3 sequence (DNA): TGTGCCAGCAGCCCCGACAACTACGAGCAGTACTTC. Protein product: CASSPDNYEQYF.

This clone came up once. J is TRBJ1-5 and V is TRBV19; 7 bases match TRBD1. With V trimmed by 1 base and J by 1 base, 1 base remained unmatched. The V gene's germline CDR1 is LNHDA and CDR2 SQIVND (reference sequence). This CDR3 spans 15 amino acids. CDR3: CASSIGGGSNQPQHF. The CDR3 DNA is TGTGCCAGTAGTATAGGAGGGGGCAGCAATCAGCCCCAGCATTTT.

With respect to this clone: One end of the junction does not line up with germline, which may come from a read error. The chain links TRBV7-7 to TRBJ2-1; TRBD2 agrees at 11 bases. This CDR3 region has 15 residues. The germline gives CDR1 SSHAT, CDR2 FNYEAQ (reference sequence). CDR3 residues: CASSVGTSGYNEQFF. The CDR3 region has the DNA TGTGCTAGCAGCGTCGGGACTAGCGGCTACAATGAGCAGTTCTTC.

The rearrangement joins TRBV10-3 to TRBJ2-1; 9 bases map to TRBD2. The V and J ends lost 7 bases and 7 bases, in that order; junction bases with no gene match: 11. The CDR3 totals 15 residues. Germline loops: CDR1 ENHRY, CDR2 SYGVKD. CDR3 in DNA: TGTGCCATCATCAAGACTAGCGGACCTGTTAATGAGCAGTTCTTC. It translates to CAIIKTSGPVNEQFF.

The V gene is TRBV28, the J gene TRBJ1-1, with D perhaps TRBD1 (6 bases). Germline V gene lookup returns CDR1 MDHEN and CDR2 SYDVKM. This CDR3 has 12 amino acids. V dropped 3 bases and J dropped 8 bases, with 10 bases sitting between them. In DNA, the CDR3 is TGTGCCAGCAGTTTTTTGGGGGCAGAAGCTTTCTTT. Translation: CASSFLGAEAFF.

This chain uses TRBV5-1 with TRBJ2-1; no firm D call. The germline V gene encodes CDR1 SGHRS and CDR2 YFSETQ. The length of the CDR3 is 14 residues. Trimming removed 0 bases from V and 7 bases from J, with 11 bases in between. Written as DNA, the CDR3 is TGCGCCAGCAGCTTGGAGTTTGCGTCGAATGAGCAGTTCTTC. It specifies CASSLEFASNEQFF. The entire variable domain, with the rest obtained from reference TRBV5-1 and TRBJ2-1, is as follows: KAGVTQTPRYLIKTRGQQVTLSCSPISGHRSVSWYQQTPGQGLQFLFEYFSETQRNKGNFPGRFSGRQFSNSRSEMNVSTLELGDSALYLCASSLEFASNEQFFGPGTRLTVL.

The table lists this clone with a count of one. This chain's CDR3 is CASSAGQGAAETQYF. The CDR3 DNA is TGTGCCAGCAGTGCCGGACAGGGGGCGGCGGAGACCCAGTACTTC. V gene TRBV2 combines with J gene TRBJ2-5; 11 bases map to TRBD1. Germline V gene data show CDR1 as SNHLY and CDR2 as FYNNEI. The CDR3 spans 15 residues. V lost 4 bases, J lost 5 bases, and 6 bases stayed unmatched.

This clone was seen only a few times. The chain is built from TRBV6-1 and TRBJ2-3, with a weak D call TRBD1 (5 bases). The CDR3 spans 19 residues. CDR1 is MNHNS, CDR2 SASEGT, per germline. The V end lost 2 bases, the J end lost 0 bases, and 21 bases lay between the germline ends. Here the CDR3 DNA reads TGTGCCAGCAGTGAATATTATATCTTAGGGGTGAGGAGCACAGATACGCAGTATTTT. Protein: CASSEYYILGVRSTDTQYF.